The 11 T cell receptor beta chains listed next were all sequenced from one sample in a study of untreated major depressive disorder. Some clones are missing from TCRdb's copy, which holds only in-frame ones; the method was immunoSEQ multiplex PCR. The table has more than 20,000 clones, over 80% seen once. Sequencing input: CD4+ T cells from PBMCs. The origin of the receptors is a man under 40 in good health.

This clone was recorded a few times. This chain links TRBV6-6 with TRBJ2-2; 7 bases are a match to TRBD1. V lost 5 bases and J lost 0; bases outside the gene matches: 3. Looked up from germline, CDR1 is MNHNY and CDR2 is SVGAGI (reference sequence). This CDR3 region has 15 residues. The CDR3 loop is CASSPGTANTGELFF. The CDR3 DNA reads TGTGCCAGCAGTCCCGGGACAGCGAACACCGGGGAGCTGTTTTTT.

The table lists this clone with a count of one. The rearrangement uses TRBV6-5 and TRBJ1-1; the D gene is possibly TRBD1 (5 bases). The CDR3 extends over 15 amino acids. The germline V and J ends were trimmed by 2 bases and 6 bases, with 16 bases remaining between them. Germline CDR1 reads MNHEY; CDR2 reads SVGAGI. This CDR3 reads CASSYTPGPVAEAFF. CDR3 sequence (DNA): TGTGCCAGCAGTTACACGCCGGGGCCCGTCGCTGAAGCTTTCTTT.

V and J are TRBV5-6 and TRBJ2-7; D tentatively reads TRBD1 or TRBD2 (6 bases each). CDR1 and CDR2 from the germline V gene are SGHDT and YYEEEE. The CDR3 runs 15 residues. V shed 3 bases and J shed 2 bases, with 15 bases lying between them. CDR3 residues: CASSWGAAGTYEQYF. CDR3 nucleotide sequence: TGTGCCAGCAGCTGGGGGGCAGCCGGGACCTACGAGCAGTACTTC.

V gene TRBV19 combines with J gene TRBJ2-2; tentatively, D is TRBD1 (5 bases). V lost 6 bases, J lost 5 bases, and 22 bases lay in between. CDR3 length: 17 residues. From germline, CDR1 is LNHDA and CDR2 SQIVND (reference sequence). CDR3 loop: CASSTQLGQGSTGELFF. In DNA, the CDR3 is TGTGCCAGTAGCACGCAACTTGGGCAGGGATCAACCGGGGAGCTGTTTTTT.

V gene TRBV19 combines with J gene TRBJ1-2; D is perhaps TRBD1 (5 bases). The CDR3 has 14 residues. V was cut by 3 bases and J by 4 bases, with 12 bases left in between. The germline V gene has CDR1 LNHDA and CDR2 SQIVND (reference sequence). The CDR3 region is CASSIGGEVYGYTF. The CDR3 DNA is TGTGCCAGTAGTATCGGGGGAGAAGTCTATGGCTACACCTTC.

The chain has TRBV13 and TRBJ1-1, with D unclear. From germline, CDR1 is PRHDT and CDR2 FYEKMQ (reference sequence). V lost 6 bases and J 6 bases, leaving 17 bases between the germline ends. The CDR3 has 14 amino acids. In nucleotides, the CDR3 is TGTGCCAGCAGTTTTTATCGGGGTATGGCTGAAGCTTTCTTT. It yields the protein CASSFYRGMAEAFF.

The CDR3 DNA sequence: TGTGCCAGCAAGAGGGCTGACTCTGGAAACACCATATATTTT. It encodes CASKRADSGNTIYF. The chain carries TRBV7-9 and TRBJ1-3; D remains ambiguous. Germline V gives CDR1 SEHNR, CDR2 FQNEAQ (reference sequence). V shed 7 bases and J shed 0 bases, with 10 bases lying between them. The CDR3 consists of 14 residues.

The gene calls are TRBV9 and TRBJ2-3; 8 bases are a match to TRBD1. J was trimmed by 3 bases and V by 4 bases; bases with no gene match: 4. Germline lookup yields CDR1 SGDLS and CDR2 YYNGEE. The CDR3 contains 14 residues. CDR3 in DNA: TGTGCCAGCAGCTGGGACAGGCAAACAGATACGCAGTATTTT. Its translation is CASSWDRQTDTQYF.

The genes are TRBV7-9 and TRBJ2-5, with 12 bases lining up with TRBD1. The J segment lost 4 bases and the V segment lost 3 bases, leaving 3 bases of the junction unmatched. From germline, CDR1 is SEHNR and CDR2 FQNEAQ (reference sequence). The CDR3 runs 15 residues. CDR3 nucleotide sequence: TGTGCCAGCAGCTTGGGGACAGGGGGCCTAGAGACCCAGTACTTC. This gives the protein CASSLGTGGLETQYF.

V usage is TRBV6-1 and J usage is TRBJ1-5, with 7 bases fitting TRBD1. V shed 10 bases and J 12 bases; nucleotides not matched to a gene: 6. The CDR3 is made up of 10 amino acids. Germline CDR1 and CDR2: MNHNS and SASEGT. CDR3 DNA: TGTGCCACTACGGGGACAGTCCAGCATTTT. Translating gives CATTGTVQHF.

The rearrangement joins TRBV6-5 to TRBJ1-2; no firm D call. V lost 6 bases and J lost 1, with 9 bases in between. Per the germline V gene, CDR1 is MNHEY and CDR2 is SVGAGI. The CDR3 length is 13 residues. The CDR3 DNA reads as TGTGCCAGCAGAATTACAGTTAACTATGGCTACACCTTC. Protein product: CASRITVNYGYTF.